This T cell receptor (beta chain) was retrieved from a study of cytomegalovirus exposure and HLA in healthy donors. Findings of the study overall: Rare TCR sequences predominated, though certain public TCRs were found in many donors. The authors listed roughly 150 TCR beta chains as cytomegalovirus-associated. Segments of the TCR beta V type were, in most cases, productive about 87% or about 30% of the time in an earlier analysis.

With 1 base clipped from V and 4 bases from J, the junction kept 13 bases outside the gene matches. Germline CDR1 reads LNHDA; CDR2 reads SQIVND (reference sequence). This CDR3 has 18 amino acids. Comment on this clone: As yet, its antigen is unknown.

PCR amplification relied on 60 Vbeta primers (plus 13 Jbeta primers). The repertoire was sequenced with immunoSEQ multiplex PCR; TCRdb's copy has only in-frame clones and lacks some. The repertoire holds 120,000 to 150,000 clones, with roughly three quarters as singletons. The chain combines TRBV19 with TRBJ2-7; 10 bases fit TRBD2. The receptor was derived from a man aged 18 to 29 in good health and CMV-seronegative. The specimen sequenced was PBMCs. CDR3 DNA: TGTGCCAGTAGTATAGTTCGTGGGGCTAGCGGGAGATCGTACGAGCAGTACTTC. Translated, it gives CASSIVRGASGRSYEQYF. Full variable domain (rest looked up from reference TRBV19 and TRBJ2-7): DGGITQSPKYLFRKEGQNVTLSCEQNLNHDAMYWYRQDPGQGLRLIYYSQIVNDFQKGDIAEGYSVSREKKESFPLTVTSAQKNPTAFYLCASSIVRGASGRSYEQYFGPGTRLTVT.